This passage covers 30 T cell receptor beta chains from one sample sequenced in a study of blood T cells in healthy people across ages. Primed by a sample-barcoded 5' primer and a J-beta primer mix, a second PCR proceeded for roughly 6 to 12 cycles. TCRdb fed the 5' RACE reads into MiXCR, producing one record per CDR3 protein. In the table there are 1.6 million or so distinct CDR3 sequences, around 35% of which are singletons. Sequenced input: blood. Source of these receptors: a woman in her 30s in good health.

This clonotype was detected a few times. The chain combines TRBV2 with TRBJ2-3; TRBD2 might be the D (5 bases). V was trimmed by 5 bases and J by 0 bases, leaving 12 bases between them. CDR1 is SNHLY and CDR2 is FYNNEI in the germline V gene. The CDR3 is 15 amino acids. This CDR3 is CASSLKRSSTDTQYF. CDR3 coding DNA: TGTGCCAGCAGTCTCAAGCGGAGTAGCACAGATACGCAGTATTTT.

The sample holds many counts of this clonotype. The chain is built from TRBV29-1 and TRBJ2-7; D not certain. This CDR3 has 13 residues. Trimming took off 4 bases at V and 0 bases at J, with 10 bases between the two ends. From germline, CDR1 is SQVTM and CDR2 ANQGSEA. The CDR3 DNA follows: TGCAGCGTTGTCTTCTCGAGCTCCTACGAGCAGTACTTC. Its protein product is CSVVFSSSYEQYF.

This clonotype was found many times. The gene calls are TRBV29-1 and TRBJ2-3; 12 bases are a match to TRBD2. After removal of 7 bases from V and 6 bases from J, the junction contained 11 bases not matched to a gene. The V gene's germline CDR1 is SQVTM and CDR2 ANQGSEA. The CDR3 is made up of 15 amino acids. This CDR3 is CSAYPGLAGFDTQYF. As DNA, the CDR3 is TGCAGCGCCTATCCGGGACTAGCGGGTTTTGATACGCAGTATTTT.

In this sample, this clonotype turned up a few times. The V call is TRBV7-9, the J call TRBJ2-7; 8 bases align to TRBD1. J was trimmed by 2 bases and V by 5 bases; bases with no gene match: 11. Germline CDR1 and CDR2: SEHNR and FQNEAQ (reference sequence). This CDR3 has 16 amino acids. Here the CDR3 reads CASSPRAGQVAYEQYF. The CDR3 nucleotides read TGTGCCAGCAGCCCCAGGGCGGGACAGGTCGCCTACGAGCAGTACTTC.

Comments on this clonotype: The junction does not match germline at one end; this may be a read error. The CDR3 is CSARGQGAGSFF. The DNA of the CDR3 is TGCAGTGCCAGAGGTCAGGGGGCCGGGTCGTTCTTC. The J gene is TRBJ2-1, the V gene TRBV20-1, with TRBD1 identical over 8 bases. The germline CDR1 and CDR2 sequences are DFQATT and SNEGSKA (reference sequence). The CDR3 length is 12 residues.

This chain connects TRBV6-5 to TRBJ2-1; 8 positions agree with TRBD2. This CDR3 spans 17 amino acids. J was trimmed by 13 bases and V by 4 bases; bases with no gene match: 21. Germline assignment: CDR1 MNHEY and CDR2 SVGAGI. The CDR3 here is CASSSSAVAGLRETQFF. The CDR3 DNA reads as TGTGCCAGCAGTTCGTCCGCGGTAGCGGGGTTGCGAGAGACCCAGTTCTTC.

The chain has TRBV6-5 and TRBJ2-1; the D gene is possibly TRBD1 (6 bases). The CDR3 is 15 amino acids. Trimming cost V 8 bases and J 5 bases, with 19 bases left between them. CDR1 MNHEY and CDR2 SVGAGI come from the germline V gene. CDR3 in DNA: TGTGCCAGCGCGATGCAGGGACAAAGAAACAATGAGCAGTTCTTC. Translation: CASAMQGQRNNEQFF.

The table lists this clonotype with a few counts. J is TRBJ2-7 and V is TRBV5-1; TRBD2 is a possible D gene (6 bases). Germline-derived CDR1 and CDR2 are SGHRS and YFSETQ. Trimming cost V 2 bases and J 2 bases, with 17 bases left between them. The CDR3 runs 16 residues. The CDR3 sequence: CASSFRSAGSTYEQYF. The CDR3 DNA sequence: TGCGCCAGCAGCTTTCGCTCTGCGGGATCCACCTACGAGCAGTACTTC.

As concerns this clonotype: At one end the junction does not follow the germline gene, possibly because of a read error. The V gene is TRBV29-1, the J gene TRBJ2-7, with 9 bases fitting TRBD1. The J call could be wrong; TRBJ2-5 is a better fit for the DNA end. The CDR3 has 12 amino acids. CDR1 is SQVTM and CDR2 is ANQGSEA in the germline V gene. CDR3 DNA: TGCAGCGTTCAAGACAGGGGGGAGACCCAGTACTTC. It codes for CSVQDRGETQYF.

This clonotype has only a few counts. The chain recombines TRBV27 with TRBJ2-7; weak D call: TRBD2 (6 bases). CDR3 length: 16 amino acids. Germline-derived CDR1 and CDR2 are MNHEY and SMNVEV (reference sequence). V gave up 5 bases and J gave up 2 bases, with 19 bases separating them. The CDR3 reads CASSLKGTYPPYEQYF. The CDR3 DNA is TGTGCCAGCAGTCTTAAGGGGACTTATCCCCCCTACGAGCAGTACTTC.

This clonotype was seen a handful of times. This chain uses TRBV28 with TRBJ2-1; a weak D match, TRBD1 (6 bases). The CDR3 contains 15 residues. Germline V gene data show CDR1 as MDHEN and CDR2 as SYDVKM. The germline V and J ends were trimmed by 4 bases and 10 bases, with 20 bases remaining between them. The CDR3 nucleotides read TGTGCCAGCAGTTCCTTACATTCAGGGGTACGCGAGCAGTTCTTC. It translates to CASSSLHSGVREQFF.

The J gene is TRBJ2-1, the V gene TRBV12-3 or TRBV12-4; possibly TRBD2 for D (5 bases). The CDR3 has 14 residues. V gave up 4 bases and J gave up 5 bases, with 12 bases separating them. CDR3 region: CASSSRASNNEQFF. The CDR3 coding sequence is TGTGCCAGCAGTTCGAGGGCTAGTAACAATGAGCAGTTCTTC.

The V gene is TRBV5-1, the J gene TRBJ1-1; weak D call: TRBD1 (5 bases). V shed 5 bases and J shed 1 base, with 12 bases lying between them. Germline assignment: CDR1 SGHRS and CDR2 YFSETQ. The CDR3 is 14 residues long. The CDR3 sequence: CASRARERNTEAFF. The CDR3 region has the DNA TGCGCCAGCAGGGCCAGGGAAAGGAACACTGAAGCTTTCTTT.

The rearrangement links TRBV12-3 or TRBV12-4 to TRBJ2-1; weak D call: TRBD2 (6 bases). V lost 6 bases and J lost 3, with 18 bases in between. The CDR3 is made up of 16 amino acids. Here the CDR3 DNA reads TGTGCCAGCAGCCTAGTTTACGGGGACTTCTACAATGAGCAGTTCTTC. This codes for CASSLVYGDFYNEQFF.

The chain couples TRBV18 to TRBJ2-3, with 7 bases lining up with TRBD2. This CDR3 is built from 15 residues. Germline values: CDR1 KGHSH, CDR2 LQKENI. The V and J ends lost 3 bases and 3 bases, in that order; junction bases with no gene match: 6. The CDR3 region is CASSPTGGKTDTQYF. CDR3 DNA: TGTGCCAGCTCACCTACGGGGGGTAAGACAGATACGCAGTATTTT.

The CDR3 sequence is CASSFSGTNNSPLHF. CDR3 sequence (DNA): TGTGCCAGCAGCTTCTCCGGGACAAATAATTCACCCCTCCACTTT. This chain joins TRBV7-2 and TRBJ1-6, with a tentative D call TRBD1 (6 bases). The CDR3 loop spans 15 amino acids. Trimming cost V 3 bases and J 5 bases, with 11 bases left between them. The germline V gene encodes CDR1 SGHTA and CDR2 FQGNSA.

This clonotype appeared a few times. This chain connects TRBV14 to TRBJ2-5, with no clear D. CDR3 size: 14 residues. Germline CDR1 reads SGHDN; CDR2 reads FVKESK. V lost 3 bases, J lost 5 bases, and 13 bases lay in between. CDR3 DNA: TGTGCCAGCAGCCAGTCAGGATCGATCGAGACCCAGTACTTC. Translation gives CASSQSGSIETQYF.

V usage is TRBV20-1 and J usage is TRBJ2-1; D tentatively fits TRBD1 or TRBD2 (5 bases each). The germline gives CDR1 DFQATT, CDR2 SNEGSKA (reference sequence). This CDR3 comprises 12 residues. V was trimmed by 3 bases and J by 9 bases, leaving 12 bases between them. The DNA of the CDR3 is TGCAGTGCTAGCGGGACGATCAGTGAGCAGTTCTTC. Translation: CSASGTISEQFF.

V and J are TRBV9 and TRBJ2-4; weak D call: TRBD1 (5 bases). V was cut by 0 bases and J by 3 bases, with 16 bases left in between. CDR3 length: 17 residues. Looked up from germline, CDR1 is SGDLS and CDR2 is YYNGEE. The CDR3 loop is CASSVGDSPKGKNIQYF. CDR3 nucleotides: TGTGCCAGCAGCGTAGGAGACAGTCCCAAGGGCAAAAACATTCAGTACTTC.

The V call is TRBV29-1, the J call TRBJ2-7; TRBD2 matches at 8 bases. V trimming: 6 bases; J trimming: 2 bases; junction bases outside the gene matches: 9. The CDR3 spans 14 residues. Germline assignment: CDR1 SQVTM and CDR2 ANQGSEA. The DNA of the CDR3 is TGCAGCGTCGGGGGGGGGGACATACCCTACGAGCAGTACTTC. Its protein is CSVGGGDIPYEQYF.

This clonotype came up a few times. The chain combines TRBV4-2 with TRBJ1-5; D remains ambiguous. The CDR3 runs to 15 residues. Germline-derived CDR1 and CDR2 are LGHNA and YNFKEQ. V was pared by 0 bases and J by 3 bases, with 9 bases between. CDR3 DNA: TGTGCCAGCAGCCAAGAAGTAGATTCCAATCAGCCCCAGCATTTT. As protein: CASSQEVDSNQPQHF.

The chain joins TRBV20-1 to TRBJ2-5; D possibly corresponds to TRBD2 (6 bases). This CDR3 contains 13 residues. The V gene's germline CDR1 is DFQATT and CDR2 SNEGSKA (reference sequence). The V and J ends lost 5 bases and 2 bases respectively, with 12 bases between them. The chain's CDR3 is CSAPRLGQETQYF. In DNA form, the CDR3 reads TGCAGTGCTCCTCGACTAGGGCAAGAGACCCAGTACTTC.

The CDR3 region is CASITSQGFKPQHF. The CDR3 DNA follows: TGTGCCAGCATTACTTCACAAGGGTTTAAGCCCCAGCATTTT. This sequence joins TRBV28 and TRBJ1-5; no clear D. In germline, CDR1 is MDHEN, CDR2 SYDVKM. CDR3 size: 14 residues. Trimming shortened V by 7 bases and J by 8 bases, and 18 bases separated the two germline ends.

The rearrangement joins TRBV7-8 to TRBJ2-3; 8 nucleotides match TRBD2. Germline V gives CDR1 SGHVS, CDR2 FQNEAQ. The CDR3 is 16 amino acids. With V trimmed by 2 bases and J by 5 bases, 9 bases remained unmatched. CDR3 protein: CASSLLRNGREDTQYF. The CDR3 coding sequence is TGTGCCAGCAGCTTATTGCGCAACGGGAGGGAAGATACGCAGTATTTT.

This clonotype was seen only a few times. The CDR3 nucleotides are TGTGCCAGCAGCTTAGTTGTTAGCGGGCCCTCCTACGAGCAGTACTTC. Its translation is CASSLVVSGPSYEQYF. V usage is TRBV7-9 and J usage is TRBJ2-7; 7 nucleotides match TRBD2. Trimming cost V 1 base and J 0 bases; bases outside gene matches: 6. This CDR3 comprises 16 residues. The germline CDR1 and CDR2 sequences are SEHNR and FQNEAQ (reference sequence).

The V and J genes are TRBV9 and TRBJ2-3; no reliable D call. Germline CDR1 reads SGDLS; CDR2 reads YYNGEE. The V gene lost 1 base and the J gene lost 1 base, with 10 bases spanning the gap. The CDR3 contains 15 residues. The CDR3 loop reads CASSVLTRGTDTQYF. In nucleotides, the CDR3 is TGTGCCAGCAGCGTACTAACCCGGGGCACAGATACGCAGTATTTT.

As for this clonotype: An end of the junction does not agree with germline; a read error may underlie this. The chain uses TRBV6-6 and TRBJ1-2, with 7 bases identical to TRBD1. This CDR3 has 15 residues. CDR1 and CDR2 (germline): MNHNY, SVGAGI (reference sequence). CDR3 nucleotide sequence: TGTGCCGGCAGTTACTCGGAAGGGGGCGCTGGTGGCTACACCTTC. Translating it yields CAGSYSEGGAGGYTF.

This clonotype was found a few times. This chain uses TRBV13 with TRBJ1-1; 7 nucleotides line up with TRBD1. CDR1 PRHDT and CDR2 FYEKMQ come from the germline V gene (reference sequence). CDR3 length equals 16 residues. V lost 7 bases to trimming and J lost 0 bases; unmatched junction nucleotides: 11. Written as DNA, the CDR3 is TGTGCCAGCATTCTTAACAGGGGCATGATGAACACTGAAGCTTTCTTT. It specifies CASILNRGMMNTEAFF.

This clonotype has just a few counts. The chain recombines TRBV9 with TRBJ2-1; D is possibly TRBD1 or TRBD2 (5 bases each). Germline lookup yields CDR1 SGDLS and CDR2 YYNGEE. Trimming took off 0 bases at V and 4 bases at J, with 11 bases between the two ends. The CDR3 extends over 15 amino acids. DNA of the CDR3: TGTGCCAGCAGCGTAGTGGGACGGTCGTACAATGAGCAGTTCTTC. It codes for CASSVVGRSYNEQFF.

There are many counts of this clonotype. The J gene is TRBJ2-5, the V gene TRBV14; D may be TRBD2 (6 bases). This CDR3 spans 15 amino acids. Germline V CDR1 and CDR2: SGHDN, FVKESK. V lost 3 bases and J 4 bases, leaving 15 bases between the germline ends. CDR3 nucleotides: TGTGCCAGCAGCCAGTGGGTCGGGACTGCAGAGACCCAGTACTTC. Protein sequence: CASSQWVGTAETQYF.